This T cell receptor (beta chain) is drawn from a study of tumor and adjacent non-tumor tissue in lung cancer. There are 12 residues in the CDR3. Trimming stripped 6 bases from V and 1 base from J, with 3 bases between. Germline V lookup: CDR1 WNHNN, CDR2 SYGVQD (reference sequence). No cell sorting was done before RNA was extracted from the tissue. A modified ARM-PCR protocol with three rounds of nested PCR amplified TCRbeta. One entry per CDR3 protein results from TCRdb running MiXCR on the multiplex PCR reads. This table holds about 200,000 distinct CDR3 sequences, less than 80% found once. Ten or more counts support this clonotype.

The sequenced sample consisted of lung tumor tissue. The receptor was isolated from a man in his fifties or sixties with non-small cell lung cancer. The chain joins TRBV10-1 to TRBJ2-2; D remains ambiguous. CDR3 loop: CASSGNTGELFF. In DNA, the CDR3 is TGCGCCAGCAGCGGGAACACCGGGGAGCTGTTTTTT.